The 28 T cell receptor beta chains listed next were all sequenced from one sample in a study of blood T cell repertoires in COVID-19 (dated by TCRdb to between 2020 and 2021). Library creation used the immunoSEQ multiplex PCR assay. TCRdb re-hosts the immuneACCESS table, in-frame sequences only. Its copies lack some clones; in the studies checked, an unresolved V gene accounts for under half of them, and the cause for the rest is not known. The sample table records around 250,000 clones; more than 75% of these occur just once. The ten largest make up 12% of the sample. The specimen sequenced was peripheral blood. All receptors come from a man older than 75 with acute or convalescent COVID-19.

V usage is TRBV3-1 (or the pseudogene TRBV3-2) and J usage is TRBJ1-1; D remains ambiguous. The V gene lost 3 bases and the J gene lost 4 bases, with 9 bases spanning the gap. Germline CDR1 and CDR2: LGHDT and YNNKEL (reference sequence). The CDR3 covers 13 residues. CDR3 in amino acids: CASSHLPGTEAFF. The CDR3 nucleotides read TGTGCCAGCAGCCATTTACCGGGCACTGAAGCTTTCTTT.

DNA of the CDR3: TGTGCCAGCAGCTTGACTAGCGGGAGGGCCCGGGAGCTGTTTTTT. Protein sequence: CASSLTSGRARELFF. The chain combines TRBV11-3 with TRBJ2-2; 14 bases are a match to TRBD2. CDR3 length: 15 amino acids. CDR1 is SGHNT, CDR2 YENEEA, per germline. V lost 3 bases and J lost 9; bases outside the gene matches: 3.

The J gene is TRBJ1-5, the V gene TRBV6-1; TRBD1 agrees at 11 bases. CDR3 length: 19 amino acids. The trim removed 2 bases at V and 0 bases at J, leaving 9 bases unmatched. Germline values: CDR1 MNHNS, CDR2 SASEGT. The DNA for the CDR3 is TGTGCCAGCAGTGAAACCCTTGGACAGGGGGCGAATAGCAATCAGCCCCAGCATTTT. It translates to CASSETLGQGANSNQPQHF.

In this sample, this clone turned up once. The DNA of the CDR3 is TGTGCCAGCAGCTTGACACTCCTTGGCCGGAGGAGAGGGGAGACCCAGTACTTC. This codes for CASSLTLLGRRRGETQYF. V is TRBV5-5 and J is TRBJ2-5; weak D call: TRBD2 (5 bases). CDR3 length: 18 amino acids. V lost 1 base and J lost 5, with 24 bases in between. The germline V gene has CDR1 SGHKS and CDR2 YYEKEE (reference sequence).

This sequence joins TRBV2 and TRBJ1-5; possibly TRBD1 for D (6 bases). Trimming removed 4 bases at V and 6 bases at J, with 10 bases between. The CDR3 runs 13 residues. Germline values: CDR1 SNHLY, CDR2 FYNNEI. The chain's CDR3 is CASSGQEVQPQHF. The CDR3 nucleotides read TGTGCCAGCAGTGGACAGGAAGTTCAGCCCCAGCATTTT. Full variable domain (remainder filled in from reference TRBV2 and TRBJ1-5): EPEVTQTPSHQVTQMGQEVILRCVPISNHLYFYWYRQILGQKVEFLVSFYNNEISEKSEIFDDQFSVERPDGSNFTLKIRSTKLEDSAMYFCASSGQEVQPQHFGDGTRLSIL.

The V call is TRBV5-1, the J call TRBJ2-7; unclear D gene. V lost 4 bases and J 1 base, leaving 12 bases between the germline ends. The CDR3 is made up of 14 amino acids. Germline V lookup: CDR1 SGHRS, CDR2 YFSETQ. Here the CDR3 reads CASSRNPGSYEQYF. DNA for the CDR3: TGCGCCAGCAGCCGAAATCCGGGTTCCTACGAGCAGTACTTC.

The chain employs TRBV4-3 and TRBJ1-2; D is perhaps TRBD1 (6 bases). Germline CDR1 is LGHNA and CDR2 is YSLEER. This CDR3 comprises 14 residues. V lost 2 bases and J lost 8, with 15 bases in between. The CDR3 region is CASSQTRTATGYTF. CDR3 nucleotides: TGCGCCAGCAGCCAAACTAGGACAGCCACCGGCTACACCTTC.

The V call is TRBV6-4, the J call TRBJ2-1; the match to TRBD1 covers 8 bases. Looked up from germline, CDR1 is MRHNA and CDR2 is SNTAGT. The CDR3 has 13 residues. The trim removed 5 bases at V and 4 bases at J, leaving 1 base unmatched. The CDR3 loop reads CASSNRGYNEQFF. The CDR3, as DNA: TGTGCCAGCAGTAACAGGGGGTACAATGAGCAGTTCTTC.

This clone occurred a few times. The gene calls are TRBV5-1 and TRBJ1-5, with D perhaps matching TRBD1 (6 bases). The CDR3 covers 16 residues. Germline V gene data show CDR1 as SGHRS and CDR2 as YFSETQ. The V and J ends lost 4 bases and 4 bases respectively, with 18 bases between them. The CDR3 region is CASSLGSGGVNQPQHF. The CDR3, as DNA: TGCGCCAGCAGCCTGGGATCGGGGGGCGTTAATCAGCCCCAGCATTTT. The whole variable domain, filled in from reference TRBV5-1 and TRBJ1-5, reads KAGVTQTPRYLIKTRGQQVTLSCSPISGHRSVSWYQQTPGQGLQFLFEYFSETQRNKGNFPGRFSGRQFSNSRSEMNVSTLELGDSALYLCASSLGSGGVNQPQHFGDGTRLSIL.

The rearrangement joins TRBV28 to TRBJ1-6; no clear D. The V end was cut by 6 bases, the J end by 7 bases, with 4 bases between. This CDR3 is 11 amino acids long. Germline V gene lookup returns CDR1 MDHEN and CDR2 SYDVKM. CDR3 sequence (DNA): TGTGCCAGCAGCACAAATTCACCCCTCCACTTT. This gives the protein CASSTNSPLHF.

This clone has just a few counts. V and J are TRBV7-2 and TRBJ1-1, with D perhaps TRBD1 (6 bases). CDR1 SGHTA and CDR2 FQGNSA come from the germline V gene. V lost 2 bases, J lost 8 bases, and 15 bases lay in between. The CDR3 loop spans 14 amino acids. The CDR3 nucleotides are TGTGCCAGCAGCTTAACAGGGATGATATCGGAAGCTTTCTTT. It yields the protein CASSLTGMISEAFF. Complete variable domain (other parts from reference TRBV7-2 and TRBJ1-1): GAGVSQSPSNKVTEKGKDVELRCDPISGHTALYWYRQSLGQGLEFLIYFQGNSAPDKSGLPSDRFSAERTGGSVSTLTIQRTQQEDSAVYLCASSLTGMISEAFFGQGTRLTVV.

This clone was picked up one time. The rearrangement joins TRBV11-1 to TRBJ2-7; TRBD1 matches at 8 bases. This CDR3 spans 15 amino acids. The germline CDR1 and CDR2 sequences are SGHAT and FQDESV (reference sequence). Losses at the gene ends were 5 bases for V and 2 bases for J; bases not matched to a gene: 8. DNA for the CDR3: TGTGCCAGCAGCCTCGGGACAGGCGCTACCTACGAGCAGTACTTC. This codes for CASSLGTGATYEQYF.

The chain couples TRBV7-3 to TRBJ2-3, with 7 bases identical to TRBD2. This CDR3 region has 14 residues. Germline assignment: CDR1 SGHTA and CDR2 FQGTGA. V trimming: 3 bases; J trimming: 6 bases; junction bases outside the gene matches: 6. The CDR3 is CASSLGLPLDTQYF. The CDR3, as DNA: TGTGCCAGCAGCTTGGGACTACCCTTGGATACGCAGTATTTT.

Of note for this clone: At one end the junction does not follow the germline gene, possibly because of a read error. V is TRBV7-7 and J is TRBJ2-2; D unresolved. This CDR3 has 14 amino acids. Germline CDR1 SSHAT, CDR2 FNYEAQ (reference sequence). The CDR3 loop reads CASSLGEASGELFF. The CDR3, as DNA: TGTGCTAGCAGCTTAGGTGAAGCCTCCGGGGAGCTGTTTTTT.

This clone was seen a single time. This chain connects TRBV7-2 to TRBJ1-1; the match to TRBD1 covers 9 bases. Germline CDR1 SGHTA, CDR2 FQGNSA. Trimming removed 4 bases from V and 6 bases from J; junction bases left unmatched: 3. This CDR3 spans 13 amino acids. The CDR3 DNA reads TGTGCCAGCAGCTGGACAGGGGAAGCTGAAGCTTTCTTT. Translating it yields CASSWTGEAEAFF.

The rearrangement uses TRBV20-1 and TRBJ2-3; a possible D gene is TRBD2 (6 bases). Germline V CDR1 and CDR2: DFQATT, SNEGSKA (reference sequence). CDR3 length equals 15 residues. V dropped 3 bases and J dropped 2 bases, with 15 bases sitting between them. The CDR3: CSASTLAVNTDTQYF. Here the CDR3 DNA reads TGCAGTGCTAGTACCTTAGCGGTAAACACAGATACGCAGTATTTT.

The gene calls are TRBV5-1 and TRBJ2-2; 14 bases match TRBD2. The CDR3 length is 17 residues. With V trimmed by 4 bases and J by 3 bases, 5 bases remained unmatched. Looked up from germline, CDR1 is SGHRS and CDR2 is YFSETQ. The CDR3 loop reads CASSHGTSGSYTGELFF. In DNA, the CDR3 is TGCGCCAGCAGCCATGGGACTAGCGGGAGTTACACCGGGGAGCTGTTTTTT.

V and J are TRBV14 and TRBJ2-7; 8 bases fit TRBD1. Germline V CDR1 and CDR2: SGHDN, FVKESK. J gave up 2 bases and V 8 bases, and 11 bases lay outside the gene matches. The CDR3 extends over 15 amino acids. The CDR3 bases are TGTGCCAGCTCTCCCTCCGGACAGGGCCCCTACGAGCAGTACTTC. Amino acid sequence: CASSPSGQGPYEQYF.

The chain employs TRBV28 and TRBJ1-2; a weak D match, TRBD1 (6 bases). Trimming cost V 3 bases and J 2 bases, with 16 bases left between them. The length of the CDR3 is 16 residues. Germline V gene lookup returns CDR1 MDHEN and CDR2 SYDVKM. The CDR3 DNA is TGTGCCAGCAGTTTCCCCTCCGTAACAGGGAACTATGGCTACACCTTC. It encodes CASSFPSVTGNYGYTF.

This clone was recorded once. CDR3 amino acids: CAISAGVNTEAFF. The CDR3 DNA sequence: TGTGCCATCAGTGCGGGGGTGAACACTGAAGCTTTCTTT. The chain employs TRBV10-3 and TRBJ1-1, with D maybe TRBD1 (5 bases). The V and J ends lost 4 bases and 0 bases respectively, with 6 bases between them. Germline V gives CDR1 ENHRY, CDR2 SYGVKD. The CDR3 runs to 13 residues.

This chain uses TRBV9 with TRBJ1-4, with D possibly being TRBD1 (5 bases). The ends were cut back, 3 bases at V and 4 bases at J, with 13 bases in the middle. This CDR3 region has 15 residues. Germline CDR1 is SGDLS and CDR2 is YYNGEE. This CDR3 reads CASSAPGLHNEKLFF. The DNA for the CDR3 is TGTGCCAGCAGCGCTCCGGGACTTCATAATGAAAAACTGTTTTTT.

The CDR3 region has the DNA TGTGCCAGCAGCCCCCAAGCCGGGACAGGGGTCGGTGAGCAGTTCTTC. Protein: CASSPQAGTGVGEQFF. The V and J genes are TRBV3-1 (or the pseudogene TRBV3-2) and TRBJ2-1; 10 nucleotides line up with TRBD1. Germline CDR1 is LGHDT and CDR2 is YNNKEL (reference sequence). There are 16 residues in the CDR3. Germline trimming cut 4 bases from V and 9 bases from J; bases unmatched to any gene: 12.

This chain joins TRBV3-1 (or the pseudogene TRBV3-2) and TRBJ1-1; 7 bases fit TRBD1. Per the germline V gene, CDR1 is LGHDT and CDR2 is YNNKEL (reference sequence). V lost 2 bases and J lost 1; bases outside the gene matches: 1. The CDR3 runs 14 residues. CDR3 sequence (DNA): TGTGCCAGCAGCCAATGGGACAGGAACACTGAAGCTTTCTTT. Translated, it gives CASSQWDRNTEAFF.

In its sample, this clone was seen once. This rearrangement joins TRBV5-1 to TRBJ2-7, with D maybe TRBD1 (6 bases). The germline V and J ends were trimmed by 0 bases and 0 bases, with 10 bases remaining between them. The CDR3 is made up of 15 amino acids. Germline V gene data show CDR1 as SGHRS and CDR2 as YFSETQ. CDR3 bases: TGCGCCAGCAGCTTGGGAGGGACACGCTCCTACGAGCAGTACTTC. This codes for CASSLGGTRSYEQYF. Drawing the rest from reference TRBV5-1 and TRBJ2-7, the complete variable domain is KAGVTQTPRYLIKTRGQQVTLSCSPISGHRSVSWYQQTPGQGLQFLFEYFSETQRNKGNFPGRFSGRQFSNSRSEMNVSTLELGDSALYLCASSLGGTRSYEQYFGPGTRLTVT.

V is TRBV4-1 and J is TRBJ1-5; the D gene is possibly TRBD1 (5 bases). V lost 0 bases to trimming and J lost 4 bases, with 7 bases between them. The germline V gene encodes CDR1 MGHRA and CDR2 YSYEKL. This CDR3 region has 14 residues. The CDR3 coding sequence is TGCGCCAGCAGCCAAGATAGGGGAAATCAGCCCCAGCATTTT. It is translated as CASSQDRGNQPQHF.

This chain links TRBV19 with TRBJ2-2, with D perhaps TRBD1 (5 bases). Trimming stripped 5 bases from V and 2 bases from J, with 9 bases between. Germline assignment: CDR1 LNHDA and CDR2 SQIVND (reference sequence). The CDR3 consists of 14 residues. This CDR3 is CASSVQDNTGELFF. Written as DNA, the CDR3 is TGTGCCAGTAGTGTACAGGATAACACCGGGGAGCTGTTTTTT.

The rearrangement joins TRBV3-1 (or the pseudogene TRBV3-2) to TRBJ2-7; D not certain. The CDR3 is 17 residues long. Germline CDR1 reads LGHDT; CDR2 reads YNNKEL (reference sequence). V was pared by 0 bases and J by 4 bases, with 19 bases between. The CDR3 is CASSQEIIRSSLYEQYF. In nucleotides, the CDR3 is TGTGCCAGCAGCCAAGAAATCATCAGGTCCTCACTGTACGAGCAGTACTTC.

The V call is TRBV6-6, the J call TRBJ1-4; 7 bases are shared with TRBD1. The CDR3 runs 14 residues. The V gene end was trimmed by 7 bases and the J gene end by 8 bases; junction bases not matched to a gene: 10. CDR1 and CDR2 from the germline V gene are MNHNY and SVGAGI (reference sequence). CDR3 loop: CASTPTGRKEKLFF. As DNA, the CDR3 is TGTGCCAGCACCCCGACAGGGAGGAAAGAAAAACTGTTTTTT.